The TCR beta chain under discussion was sequenced for a study of identical twins. TCRdb recomputed calls from the 5' RACE reads with MiXCR, one row per CDR3 protein. This repertoire shows about 300,000 distinct CDR3 sequences, approximately 13% found once; its top ten account for just over 7%. In germline, CDR1 is MDHEN, CDR2 SYDVKM. The CDR3 is 13 residues long. Trimming cost V 7 bases and J 6 bases, with 13 bases left between them. This same sample was also taken into another study, of yellow fever vaccine responses in identical twins.

V and J are TRBV28 and TRBJ1-5; D is unresolved. Specimen: CD8+ T cells sorted from blood. The source is a woman younger than 30 in good health. The chain's CDR3 is CASKVIGSQPQHF. In DNA, the CDR3 is TGTGCCAGCAAAGTAATCGGGAGTCAGCCCCAGCATTTT.